This TCR beta chain is drawn from a study of T cell responses to AZD1222 COVID-19 vaccine. Comment on this clone: Its antigen is unidentified.

Study outcomes and limitations: Repertoires in all cases were sampled only once the peak T cell response had passed. Regions 160-218 and 743-854 held dominance among vaccine-associated CD4 TCRs, which spanned spike. It should be noted that donors were predominantly white British and more often female, and clonal diversity was possibly underestimated. Nearly half of spike-specific TCRs reportedly go after variant regions that carry no mutations.

Produced via immunoSEQ multiplex PCR; TCRdb's table is partial and in-frame only. Among roughly 120,000 clones listed, almost 95% were seen once. CDR1 is LGHNT, CDR2 FRNRAP, per germline. The trim removed 1 base at V and 4 bases at J, leaving 10 bases unmatched. The CDR3 is made up of 18 amino acids. The TCR was taken from an adult who received the AZD1222 COVID-19 vaccine. This sample comprised peripheral blood, obtained 28 days after the second AZD1222 dose. The chain recombines TRBV12-5 with TRBJ2-1, with 10 bases lining up with TRBD1. CDR3 sequence: CASGLATWDRGYYNEQFF. CDR3 in DNA: TGTGCTAGTGGTTTGGCAACGTGGGACAGGGGCTATTACAATGAGCAGTTCTTC. Variable domain in full (rest from reference TRBV12-5 and TRBJ2-1): DARVTQTPRHKVTEMGQEVTMRCQPILGHNTVFWYRQTMMQGLELLAYFRNRAPLDDSGMPKDRFSAEMPDATLATLKIQPSEPRDSAVYFCASGLATWDRGYYNEQFFGPGTRLTVL.